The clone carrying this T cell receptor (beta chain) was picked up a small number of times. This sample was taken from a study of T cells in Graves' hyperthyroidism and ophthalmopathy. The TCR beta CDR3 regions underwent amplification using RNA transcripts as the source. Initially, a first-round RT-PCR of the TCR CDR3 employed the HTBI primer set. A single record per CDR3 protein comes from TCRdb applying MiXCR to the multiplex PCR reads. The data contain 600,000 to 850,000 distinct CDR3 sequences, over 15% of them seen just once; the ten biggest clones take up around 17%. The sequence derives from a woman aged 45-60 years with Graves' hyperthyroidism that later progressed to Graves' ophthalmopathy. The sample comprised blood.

The CDR3 DNA is TGTGCCACCAGCACCCCAAACAGGGCTCCGGGAACTGAAGCTTTCTTT. Translating it yields CATSTPNRAPGTEAFF. V is TRBV15 and J is TRBJ1-1, with D possibly matching TRBD1 (6 bases). Trimming pared 4 bases from V and 5 bases from J, leaving 20 bases between. Germline-derived CDR1 and CDR2 are LNHNV and YYDKDF (reference sequence). The CDR3 contains 16 residues.